Presented here are 17 T cell receptor beta chains from one specimen sequenced in a study of pediatric ulcerative colitis. Assay used: immunoSEQ multiplex PCR; TCRdb lists only in-frame clones, some missing. This sample yields tens of thousands of clones, of which less than 90% are seen a single time; approximately 3.7% belongs to the top ten. What was sequenced was blood. These receptor sequences come from a boy younger than 18 with severe ulcerative colitis.

V usage is TRBV7-9 and J usage is TRBJ1-2, with D uncertain. V gave up 2 bases and J gave up 4 bases, with 8 bases separating them. CDR1 SEHNR and CDR2 FQNEAQ come from the germline V gene (reference sequence). The CDR3 is 13 residues long. In DNA, the CDR3 is TGTGCCAGCAGCTTATGGAGGAGCTATGGCTACACCTTC. Protein product: CASSLWRSYGYTF.

This chain links TRBV7-9 with TRBJ2-3; no firm D call. The CDR3 runs to 16 residues. Looked up from germline, CDR1 is SEHNR and CDR2 is FQNEAQ (reference sequence). Trimming removed 3 bases from V and 6 bases from J, with 19 bases in between. The CDR3 region is CASSFPDGWAIDTQYF. The CDR3 DNA is TGTGCCAGCAGCTTTCCGGACGGATGGGCAATTGATACGCAGTATTTT.

The rearrangement links TRBV23-1 to TRBJ1-2, with 9 bases that match TRBD1. TRBV23-1 is sorted into the ORF group, with uncertain function. Trimming at V came to 6 bases and at J to 5 bases, leaving 10 bases not matched to a gene. This CDR3 comprises 15 residues. This chain's CDR3 is CASRPYRDRVYGYTF. The CDR3 DNA reads as TGCGCCAGCAGACCCTACCGGGACAGGGTATATGGCTACACCTTC.

The CDR3 nucleotides read TGCGCCAGCAGCCCTCGGGGGGACACGCCGTACGAGCAGTACTTC. This translates into CASSPRGDTPYEQYF. The chain has TRBV5-1 and TRBJ2-7; possibly TRBD2 for D (7 bases). Trimming pared 4 bases from V and 4 bases from J, leaving 18 bases between. Per germline, CDR1 SGHRS and CDR2 YFSETQ. CDR3 length equals 15 residues.

CDR3 loop: CASSYSGTGLYEQYF. CDR3 sequence (DNA): TGTGCCAGCAGTTACTCCGGGACAGGGCTCTACGAGCAGTACTTC. V usage is TRBV6-6 and J usage is TRBJ2-7; TRBD1 aligns across 9 bases. J gave up 3 bases and V 0 bases, and 3 bases lay outside the gene matches. CDR3 length: 15 amino acids. The germline V gene has CDR1 MNHNY and CDR2 SVGAGI (reference sequence).

This sequence joins TRBV27 and TRBJ2-3, with a tentative D call TRBD2 (5 bases). V was shortened by 5 bases and J by 2 bases, with 17 bases between the two germline ends. Germline CDR1 MNHEY, CDR2 SMNVEV (reference sequence). This CDR3 is 16 amino acids long. The CDR3 reads CASSPYRDRATDTQYF. In DNA, the CDR3 is TGTGCCAGCAGTCCATACCGGGATCGGGCCACAGATACGCAGTATTTT.

This sequence joins TRBV13 and TRBJ1-3; 7 bases match TRBD1. Germline loops: CDR1 PRHDT, CDR2 FYEKMQ (reference sequence). V shed 4 bases, J shed 3 bases, and the junction held 9 bases outside the gene matches. CDR3 length equals 16 residues. In DNA form, the CDR3 reads TGTGCCAGCAGCTCGGACAGGCAAATGGGTGGAAACACCATATATTTT. Translation: CASSSDRQMGGNTIYF. The variable domain in full, completed from reference TRBV13 and TRBJ1-3, reads AAGVIQSPRHLIKEKRETATLKCYPIPRHDTVYWYQQGPGQDPQFLISFYEKMQSDKGSIPDRFSAQQFSDYHSELNMSSLELGDSALYFCASSSDRQMGGNTIYFGEGSWLTVV.

This clone has just a few counts. This chain uses TRBV19 with TRBJ1-1; a weak D match, TRBD1 (5 bases). CDR1 is LNHDA and CDR2 is SQIVND in the germline V gene (reference sequence). Trimming took off 4 bases at V and 3 bases at J, with 9 bases between the two ends. This CDR3 spans 13 amino acids. The CDR3 DNA follows: TGTGCCAGTAGTACTACGGGGGACACTGAAGCTTTCTTT. Translation gives CASSTTGDTEAFF.

This chain links TRBV14 with TRBJ2-3; D is undetermined. The CDR3 spans 15 residues. Trimming removed 0 bases from V and 4 bases from J, with 11 bases in between. CDR1 SGHDN and CDR2 FVKESK come from the germline V gene. CDR3 nucleotide sequence: TGTGCCAGCAGCCAAGACCTAGGGCGCGCAGATACGCAGTATTTT. Its protein is CASSQDLGRADTQYF.

This clone was seen a single time. This chain links TRBV7-9 with TRBJ1-3; possibly TRBD1 for D (6 bases). Trimming left V 7 bases short and J 0 bases short, with 13 bases between. The CDR3 has 15 residues. The germline V gene encodes CDR1 SEHNR and CDR2 FQNEAQ (reference sequence). CDR3 nucleotide sequence: TGTGCCAGCATTACCGAAGGGGGCTCTGGAAACACCATATATTTT. Translation gives CASITEGGSGNTIYF.

This chain connects TRBV27 to TRBJ1-1; D remains ambiguous. The V and J ends lost 6 bases and 0 bases respectively, with 11 bases between them. The germline CDR1 and CDR2 sequences are MNHEY and SMNVEV (reference sequence). CDR3 length equals 14 residues. The CDR3 DNA is TGTGCCAGCAGGCTGGGTCTATTGAACACTGAAGCTTTCTTT. Protein: CASRLGLLNTEAFF.

V and J are TRBV6-5 and TRBJ1-2; D is perhaps TRBD1 (5 bases). Germline lookup yields CDR1 MNHEY and CDR2 SVGAGI. This CDR3 has 12 residues. V lost 6 bases and J lost 7, with 12 bases in between. The CDR3 DNA reads TGTGCCAGCAGCCCCGGAGGGGTTGGCTACACCTTC. It translates to CASSPGGVGYTF.

This clone has just a few counts. The chain recombines TRBV7-9 with TRBJ1-1, with D hard to call. CDR1 and CDR2 from the germline V gene are SEHNR and FQNEAQ (reference sequence). V lost 2 bases, J lost 3 bases, and 4 bases lay in between. This CDR3 is 12 amino acids long. In DNA, the CDR3 is TGTGCCAGCAGCTTATCCGACACTGAAGCTTTCTTT. Its protein product is CASSLSDTEAFF.

This chain links TRBV13 with TRBJ2-7; no clear D gene. The V gene's germline CDR1 is PRHDT and CDR2 FYEKMQ (reference sequence). Between the trimmed V and J ends, which lost 0 bases and 1 base, there was a span of 7 bases. This CDR3 is built from 14 residues. The CDR3 coding sequence is TGTGCCAGCAGCTTAGGGACGGCATCCTACGAGCAGTACTTC. Translating gives CASSLGTASYEQYF. The full variable domain, completed using reference TRBV13 and TRBJ2-7, is AAGVIQSPRHLIKEKRETATLKCYPIPRHDTVYWYQQGPGQDPQFLISFYEKMQSDKGSIPDRFSAQQFSDYHSELNMSSLELGDSALYFCASSLGTASYEQYFGPGTRLTVT.

The chain combines TRBV25-1 with TRBJ1-5; the match to TRBD1 covers 9 bases. CDR3 length equals 14 residues. Germline CDR1 reads MGHDK; CDR2 reads SYGVNS. The V segment lost 6 bases and the J segment 6 bases; nucleotides outside the gene matches: 6. This CDR3 reads CASRGQGSGQPQHF. CDR3 nucleotides: TGTGCCAGCAGGGGACAGGGTTCGGGTCAGCCCCAGCATTTT.

The rearrangement links TRBV19 to TRBJ1-1, with D perhaps TRBD1 (5 bases). CDR3 length equals 16 residues. The V gene's germline CDR1 is LNHDA and CDR2 SQIVND (reference sequence). V was cut by 3 bases and J by 3 bases, with 17 bases left in between. The CDR3 region has the DNA TGTGCCAGTAGTATGGGTAGGGGATATAGGGACACTGAAGCTTTCTTT. As protein: CASSMGRGYRDTEAFF.

The chain links TRBV5-1 to TRBJ1-1; D is unclear. The germline CDR1 and CDR2 sequences are SGHRS and YFSETQ. CDR3 length: 14 amino acids. V lost 0 bases, J lost 4 bases, and 10 bases lay in between. The CDR3 here is CASSLGQELTEAFF. Written as DNA, the CDR3 is TGCGCCAGCAGCTTGGGCCAAGAACTCACTGAAGCTTTCTTT.